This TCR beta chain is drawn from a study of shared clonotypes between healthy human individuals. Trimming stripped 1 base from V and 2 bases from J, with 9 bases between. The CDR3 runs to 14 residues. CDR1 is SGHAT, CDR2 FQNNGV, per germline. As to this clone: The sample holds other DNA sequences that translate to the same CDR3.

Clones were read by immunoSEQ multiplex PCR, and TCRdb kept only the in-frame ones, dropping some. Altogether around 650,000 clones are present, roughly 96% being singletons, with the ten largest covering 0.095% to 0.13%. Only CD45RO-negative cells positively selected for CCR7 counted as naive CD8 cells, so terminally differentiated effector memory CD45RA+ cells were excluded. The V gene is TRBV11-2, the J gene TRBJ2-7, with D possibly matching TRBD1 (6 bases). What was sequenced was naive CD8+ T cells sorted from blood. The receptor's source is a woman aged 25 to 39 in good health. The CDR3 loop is CASSLGTAAYEQYF. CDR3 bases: TGTGCCAGCAGCTTAGGGACAGCCGCCTACGAGCAGTACTTC.